What follows are 8 T cell receptor beta chains derived from one specimen sequenced in a study of neoadjuvant anti-PD-1 for oral cavity cancer. The table came from immunoSEQ multiplex PCR; TCRdb's copy has only in-frame clones and leaves some out. In the table there are over 11,000 clones, more than 65% of which are singletons. The sequences come from PBMCs, collected before nivolumab (anti-PD-1) treatment. These receptors were obtained from a person between 40 and 85 years old with oral cavity squamous cell carcinoma.

The CDR3 DNA reads TGTGCCACCAGGGCCGGACAGGGGGCGAGTCAGCCCCAGCATTTT. The encoded protein is CATRAGQGASQPQHF. The rearrangement uses TRBV19 and TRBJ1-5; the match to TRBD1 covers 11 bases. The CDR3 is 15 amino acids. The J segment lost 6 bases and the V segment lost 10 bases, leaving 11 bases of the junction unmatched. CDR1 is LNHDA and CDR2 is SQIVND in the germline V gene (reference sequence). The full variable domain, with the rest looked up from reference TRBV19 and TRBJ1-5, is DGGITQSPKYLFRKEGQNVTLSCEQNLNHDAMYWYRQDPGQGLRLIYYSQIVNDFQKGDIAEGYSVSREKKESFPLTVTSAQKNPTAFYLCATRAGQGASQPQHFGDGTRLSIL.

The chain links TRBV28 to TRBJ2-7; 8 bases align to TRBD2. The CDR3 is made up of 15 amino acids. V shed 2 bases, J shed 7 bases, and the junction held 10 bases outside the gene matches. The V gene's germline CDR1 is MDHEN and CDR2 SYDVKM. Here the CDR3 reads CASSLGAAGAREQYF. For the CDR3, the DNA is TGTGCCAGCAGTTTAGGGGCAGCGGGAGCCCGAGAGCAGTACTTC.

This clone occurred a few times. CDR3 in amino acids: CASSWRSGANVLTF. DNA of the CDR3: TGTGCCAGCAGTTGGCGTTCTGGGGCCAACGTCCTGACTTTC. The chain links TRBV2 to TRBJ2-6; D ambiguous. Germline V lookup: CDR1 SNHLY, CDR2 FYNNEI. This CDR3 has 14 residues. Trimming cost V 5 bases and J 1 base, with 6 bases left between them. The full variable domain, with the rest looked up from reference TRBV2 and TRBJ2-6, is EPEVTQTPSHQVTQMGQEVILRCVPISNHLYFYWYRQILGQKVEFLVSFYNNEISEKSEIFDDQFSVERPDGSNFTLKIRSTKLEDSAMYFCASSWRSGANVLTFGAGSRLTVL.

Concerning this clone itself: At one end the junction does not follow the germline gene, possibly because of a read error. The chain employs TRBV29-1 and TRBJ2-5, with D possibly called TRBD1 or TRBD2 (5 bases each). Germline V gene sequence: CDR1 SQVTM, CDR2 ANQGSEA. The CDR3 is 10 residues long. This chain's CDR3 is CSAGTGGLNF. The CDR3 DNA follows: TGCAGCGCGGGGACGGGTGGCCTCAACTTC.

Written as DNA, the CDR3 is TGTGCCAGCAATTGGGAGATCACTGAAGCTTTCTTT. As protein: CASNWEITEAFF. The chain joins TRBV13 to TRBJ1-1; no definite D call. V lost 7 bases and J lost 4, with 10 bases in between. Germline CDR1 PRHDT, CDR2 FYEKMQ (reference sequence). The length of the CDR3 is 12 residues.

The chain combines TRBV4-1 with TRBJ2-5; 7 nucleotides align to TRBD2. CDR3 length: 16 residues. The germline CDR1 and CDR2 sequences are MGHRA and YSYEKL. The ends lost 1 base at V and 5 bases at J; junction bases unmatched: 10. This CDR3 reads CASSQGVLAPRETQYF. DNA for the CDR3: TGCGCCAGCAGCCAAGGGGTACTAGCGCCGAGGGAGACCCAGTACTTC.

The chain couples TRBV7-9 to TRBJ1-1, with 7 bases fitting TRBD1. The germline V gene has CDR1 SEHNR and CDR2 FQNEAQ (reference sequence). Losses at the gene ends were 6 bases for V and 1 base for J; bases not matched to a gene: 5. This CDR3 region has 14 residues. CDR3 in amino acids: CASRYRTGNTEAFF. CDR3 in DNA: TGTGCCAGCAGATACCGGACAGGGAACACTGAAGCTTTCTTT.

This clone came up once. The CDR3, as DNA: TGTGCCTGGAGGGCGGGGGTAGGGGACTATGGCTACACCTTC. It is translated as CAWRAGVGDYGYTF. J is TRBJ1-2 and V is TRBV30; D is possibly TRBD1 (5 bases). Germline CDR1 reads GTSNPN; CDR2 reads SVGIG (reference sequence). The CDR3 extends over 14 amino acids. V was shortened by 3 bases and J by 3 bases, with 14 bases between the two germline ends.